This T cell receptor beta chain appears in the sequencing data of a study of breast tumors, draining lymph nodes, adjacent tissues (dated by TCRdb to 2016 to 2017). Turning to the overall study: Breast cancer patients provided tumor, adjacent nontumor tissue and axillary lymph nodes, and the study compared the TCR beta repertoires across these three sources. The study aimed to assess the relationships and possible T-cell exchange between tumor, surrounding tissue and draining lymph node repertoires in human breast cancer.

This clonotype was seen many times. The antigen it binds to is not known. No qualities accompany the bases; no much larger clone lies one base away. What the authors observed across the whole study: The study presented the conclusion that tumor T cells originate in lymph nodes as consistent with a hypothesis, not as something directly demonstrated. A scenario in which most tumor T cells derive from the lymph node and then expand within tumor tissue was judged to be consistent with the data. Tumor T-cell repertoires showed less diversity than lymph node repertoires and more diversity than nontumor tissue repertoires, and tumor T-cell repertoires showed preferential V and J gene usage. The similarity between tumor and nontumor tissue repertoires was significantly greater in luminal-like breast cancer than in basal-like breast cancer.

Lymph node samples were obtained from the axillary draining lymph nodes of breast cancer patients. Instrument on record: Illumina HiSeq 2000. Multiplex PCR amplification was used to generate the TCR beta chain libraries. High-throughput sequencing was used to analyze the amplified TCR beta chain products. TCRdb reprocessed the public reads (quality trimming at Q25 with fastp, clone calling with MiXCR) and kept in-frame beta chains. CDR3 protein duplicates are merged, each entry listing the most common genes and DNA. The sample table holds around 130,000 distinct CDR3 sequences, of which 32% were seen once. The ten largest clones add up to about 2.5% of the sample. Spanning cysteine to phenylalanine, the CDR3 consists of 16 amino acids. Just CDR3 DNA is preserved here, 48 bases in frame from base 1. Trimming removed 2 bases from V and 4 bases from J, leaving 18 bases between the germline ends. CDR1 DFQATT and CDR2 SNEGSKA are derived from the germline V gene (reference sequence).

The TCR originated in a female donor with breast cancer. Some clones in this sample may be carry-over from other donors' samples. Sequencing was performed on axillary lymph node tissue. Recombination connected TRBV20-1 to TRBJ2-1; the D gene is perhaps TRBD1, from 6 matching bases. This receptor has the CDR3 CSARPNTGKIYNEQFF. The DNA sequence is given as TGCAGTGCTAGACCCAACACAGGGAAAATTTACAATGAGCAGTTCTTC.